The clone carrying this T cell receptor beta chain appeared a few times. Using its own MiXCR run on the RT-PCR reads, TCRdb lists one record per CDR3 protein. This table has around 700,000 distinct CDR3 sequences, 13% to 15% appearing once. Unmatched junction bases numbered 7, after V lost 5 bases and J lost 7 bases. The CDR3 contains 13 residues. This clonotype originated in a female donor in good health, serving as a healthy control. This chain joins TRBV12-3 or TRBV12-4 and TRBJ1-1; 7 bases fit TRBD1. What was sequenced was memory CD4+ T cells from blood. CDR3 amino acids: CASSPGTDFEAFF. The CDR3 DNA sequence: TGTGCCAGCAGTCCAGGGACAGACTTTGAAGCTTTCTTT.